This T cell receptor beta chain was sequenced in a study of blood T cell repertoires in COVID-19. About the study: The origin of the acute and convalescent COVID-19 samples was the United States, Italy and Spain.

In its sample, this clone was seen a few times. Other DNA sequences from this sample encode an identical CDR3 as well. The data were produced by immunoSEQ multiplex PCR, yet TCRdb's version contains in-frame clones alone and is incomplete. Counted here are over 250,000 clones, around 89% occurring once; the ten biggest clones make up approximately 2%. Germline CDR1 reads MNHNS; CDR2 reads SASEGT. CDR3 length: 16 amino acids. The germline V and J ends were trimmed by 4 bases and 0 bases, with 14 bases remaining between them. The sample was PBMCs or T cells enriched from blood (not recorded which). The chain has TRBV6-1 and TRBJ2-3; maybe TRBD1 (6 bases). This TCR was recovered from a woman in her sixties in a cohort exposed to, infected with or recovered from COVID-19 (not recorded which). CDR3 bases: TGTGCCAGCAGTGGTTCCGGTGGGACAAGCACAGATACGCAGTATTTT. Translated: CASSGSGGTSTDTQYF.